This T cell receptor beta chain was documented in a study of beta chain features in type 1 diabetes. Expressed TCRB transcripts got sequenced, as all isolated RNA was reverse transcribed. Sequencing used immunoSEQ multiplex PCR; TCRdb keeps in-frame clones, though not all of them. The sample consists of about 160,000 clones, 7% to 9% of them appearing once. Remarks on this clone: What it binds is not known.

Germline-derived CDR1 and CDR2 are SGHTA and FQGNSA. The CDR3 consists of 13 residues. Trimming took off 2 bases at V and 7 bases at J, with 9 bases between the two ends. Without exception, sorted populations had purity beyond 98%. Whole-study results and caveats: Shorter TCRB CDR3s, moderately but significantly so, were found in Type 1 diabetes patients in all four CD4+ subsets.

The origin of this receptor is a man aged 18 to 35 with type 1 diabetes. The sequencing sample was made of central memory CD4+ T cells from blood. The chain recombines TRBV7-2 with TRBJ1-5; weak D call: TRBD1 (5 bases). The CDR3 coding sequence is TGTGCCAGCAGCTTATGGGGGGGACAGCCCCAGCATTTT. It yields the protein CASSLWGGQPQHF.